The source of this T cell receptor (beta chain) is a study of beta chain features in type 1 diabetes. Overall study results and limits: Shorter TCRB CDR3s, moderately but significantly so, marked every one of the four CD4+ subsets in Type 1 diabetes patients.

The CDR3 spans 14 residues. The germline V gene encodes CDR1 KGHSH and CDR2 LQKENI. Losses at the gene ends were 6 bases for V and 5 bases for J; bases not matched to a gene: 9. Isolated RNA was reverse transcribed in full, so expressed TCRB transcripts were sequenced. The protocol was immunoSEQ multiplex PCR, while the TCRdb copy is restricted to in-frame clones and leaves out a portion. The sample shows about 640,000 clones, under 15% of them seen only once. On this clone itself: Antigen: not known.

The sequence came from a young man with type 1 diabetes. This chain connects TRBV18 to TRBJ1-2; 7 positions match TRBD1. Specimen: naive CD4+ T cells from blood. The CDR3 here is CASSPGTVRYGYTF. The CDR3 nucleotides read TGTGCCAGCTCTCCCGGGACAGTAAGATATGGCTACACCTTC.